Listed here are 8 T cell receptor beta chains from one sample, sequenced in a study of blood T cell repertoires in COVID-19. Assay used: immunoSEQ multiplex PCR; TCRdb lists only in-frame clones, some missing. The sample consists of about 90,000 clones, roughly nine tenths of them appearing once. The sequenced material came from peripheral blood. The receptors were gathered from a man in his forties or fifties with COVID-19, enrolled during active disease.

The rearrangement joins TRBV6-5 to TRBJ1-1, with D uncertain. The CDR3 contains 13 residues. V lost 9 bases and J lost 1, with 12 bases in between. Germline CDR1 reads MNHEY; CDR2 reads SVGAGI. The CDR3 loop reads CASHGLANTEAFF. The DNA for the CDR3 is TGTGCCAGTCACGGCTTAGCGAACACTGAAGCTTTCTTT.

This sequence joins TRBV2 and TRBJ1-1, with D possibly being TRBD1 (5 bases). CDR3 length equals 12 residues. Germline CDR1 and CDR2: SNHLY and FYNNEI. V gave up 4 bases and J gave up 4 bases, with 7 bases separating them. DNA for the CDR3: TGTGCCAGCAGTGCAGGGCGCACTGAAGCTTTCTTT. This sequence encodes CASSAGRTEAFF.

The chain's CDR3 is CAWSRLDSYNEQFF. CDR3 DNA sequence: TGTGCCTGGAGTCGATTGGACAGCTACAATGAGCAGTTCTTC. V is TRBV30 and J is TRBJ2-1; TRBD1 is a possible D gene (6 bases). Trimming removed 2 bases from V and 3 bases from J, with 11 bases in between. The CDR3 is made up of 14 amino acids. The germline CDR1 and CDR2 sequences are GTSNPN and SVGIG (reference sequence).

In nucleotides, the CDR3 is TGCGCCAGCAGTGACAGCGGGGCGGTCTACAATGAGCAGTTCTTC. This translates into CASSDSGAVYNEQFF. The V gene is TRBV5-1, the J gene TRBJ2-1; 7 nucleotides align to TRBD2. The germline gives CDR1 SGHRS, CDR2 YFSETQ. V shed 5 bases and J 3 bases; nucleotides not matched to a gene: 8. CDR3 size: 15 residues.

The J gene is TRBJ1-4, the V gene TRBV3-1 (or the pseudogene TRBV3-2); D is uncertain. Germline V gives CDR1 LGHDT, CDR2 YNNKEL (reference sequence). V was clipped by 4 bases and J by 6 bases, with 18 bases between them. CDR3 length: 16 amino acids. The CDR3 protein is CASSRFSEPRDEKLFF. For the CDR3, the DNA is TGTGCCAGCAGCCGATTCTCGGAGCCTCGGGATGAAAAACTGTTTTTT.

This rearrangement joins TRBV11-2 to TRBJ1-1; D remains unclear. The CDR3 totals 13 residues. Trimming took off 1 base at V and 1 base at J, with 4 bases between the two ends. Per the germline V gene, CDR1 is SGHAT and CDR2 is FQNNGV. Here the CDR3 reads CASSLGQNTEAFF. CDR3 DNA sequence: TGTGCCAGCAGCTTAGGACAGAACACTGAAGCTTTCTTT.

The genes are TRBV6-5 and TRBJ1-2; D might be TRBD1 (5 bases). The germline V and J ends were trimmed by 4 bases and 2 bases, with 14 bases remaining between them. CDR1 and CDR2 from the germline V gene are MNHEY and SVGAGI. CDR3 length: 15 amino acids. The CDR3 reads CASSSGGGNNYGYTF. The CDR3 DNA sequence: TGTGCCAGCAGTTCCGGGGGGGGAAACAACTATGGCTACACCTTC.

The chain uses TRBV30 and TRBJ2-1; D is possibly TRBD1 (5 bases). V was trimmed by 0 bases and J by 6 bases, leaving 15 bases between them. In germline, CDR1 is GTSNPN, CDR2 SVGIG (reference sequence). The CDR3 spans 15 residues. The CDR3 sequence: CAWSVPLQGSNEQFF. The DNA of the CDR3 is TGTGCCTGGAGTGTACCTTTGCAGGGCTCCAATGAGCAGTTCTTC.